This paragraph covers one T cell receptor (beta chain) sequence. What it binds is not known. One entry per CDR3 protein results from TCRdb running MiXCR on the 5' RACE reads. Among about 340,000 distinct CDR3 sequences listed, over 20% were seen once. The entry originates in a study of T-cell memory formation after mild COVID-19. Study observations and caveats: There was no confirmation that second-wave clones peaking on day 37 were SARS-CoV-2 specific.

Germline V lookup: CDR1 SQVTM, CDR2 ANQGSEA. V lost 5 bases, J lost 3 bases, and 14 bases lay in between. The CDR3 runs 13 residues. The clonotype was recovered from an adult woman who had mild COVID-19 (a few samples of this study predate the infection). Cell type and time point are not known. The sample consisted of PBMCs or a T cell subset sorted from them (not recorded which). The chain carries TRBV29-1 and TRBJ2-7; TRBD2 is a possible D gene (5 bases). The CDR3 reads CSVLSIGVYEQYF. The CDR3 DNA reads TGCAGCGTTCTCTCCATCGGGGTCTACGAGCAGTACTTC.